These 20 T cell receptor beta chains were all obtained from the same sample, sequenced in a study of naive and memory T cell subsets. The beta constant-region primer was an equimolar mix of two oligonucleotides covering TRBC1 and TRBC2. MiXCR, run by TCRdb on the UMI-ligation and nested PCR reads, gives a single entry per CDR3 protein. The sample records 81,000 or so distinct CDR3 sequences, 7% being singletons. Material: central memory CD4+ T cells from blood. These receptors originate from a human donor in good health.

This clonotype occurred a few times. J is TRBJ2-3 and V is TRBV7-2, with 10 bases identical to TRBD2. The CDR3 totals 17 residues. Germline values: CDR1 SGHTA, CDR2 FQGNSA. The junction had 5 bases not matched to a gene; V was cut back by 2 bases and J by 0 bases. Written as DNA, the CDR3 is TGTGCCAGCAGCTTAAGCGGGGGGGCCTCTAGCACAGATACGCAGTATTTT. Encoded protein: CASSLSGGASSTDTQYF.

This clonotype was detected only a few times. V usage is TRBV7-8 and J usage is TRBJ2-7, with 7 bases matching TRBD2. The CDR3 extends over 15 amino acids. From germline, CDR1 is SGHVS and CDR2 FQNEAQ. The junction had 6 bases not matched to a gene; V was cut back by 4 bases and J by 0 bases. The chain's CDR3 is CASSSQGGSSYEQYF. The CDR3 bases are TGTGCCAGCAGCTCCCAGGGAGGGAGCTCCTACGAGCAGTACTTC.

There are many counts of this clonotype. The J gene is TRBJ2-3, the V gene TRBV6-1; D remains unclear. CDR1 and CDR2 from the germline V gene are MNHNS and SASEGT. Trimming removed 4 bases at V and 0 bases at J, with 8 bases between. The CDR3 runs to 14 residues. CDR3 sequence: CASSVFPSTDTQYF. The CDR3 region has the DNA TGTGCCAGCAGTGTTTTCCCCAGCACAGATACGCAGTATTTT.

This clonotype was counted only a few times. The chain employs TRBV2 and TRBJ2-7, with D tentatively TRBD1 (6 bases). Germline V lookup: CDR1 SNHLY, CDR2 FYNNEI. Trimming took off 7 bases at V and 4 bases at J, with 11 bases between the two ends. This CDR3 contains 12 residues. The CDR3 nucleotides read TGTGCCAGCACCGGGGACACATACGAGCAGTACTTC. Amino acids: CASTGDTYEQYF.

This clonotype was seen only a few times. The rearrangement joins TRBV20-1 to TRBJ1-1; 8 bases agree with TRBD1. V lost 6 bases, J lost 7 bases, and 7 bases stayed unmatched. The germline CDR1 and CDR2 sequences are DFQATT and SNEGSKA (reference sequence). CDR3 size: 12 residues. CDR3 residues: CSATGQASEAFF. CDR3 nucleotide sequence: TGCAGTGCCACGGGACAGGCAAGTGAAGCTTTCTTT.

V and J are TRBV9 and TRBJ2-2; 7 bases agree with TRBD1. Trimming cost V 6 bases and J 4 bases; bases outside gene matches: 3. There are 13 residues in the CDR3. Germline V gene data show CDR1 as SGDLS and CDR2 as YYNGEE. CDR3 sequence (DNA): TGTGCCAGCAACCACAGGGGCACCGGGGAGCTGTTTTTT. Its translation is CASNHRGTGELFF.

The chain combines TRBV14 with TRBJ2-7, with D uncertain. This CDR3 contains 14 residues. Trimming cost V 0 bases and J 6 bases, with 12 bases left between them. Germline CDR1 reads SGHDN; CDR2 reads FVKESK. CDR3 sequence (DNA): TGTGCCAGCAGCCAAGATTTCAGAACCTCCGAGCAGTACTTC. Protein sequence: CASSQDFRTSEQYF.

This clonotype was counted between two and nine times. The chain employs TRBV18 and TRBJ2-7; 7 nucleotides align to TRBD1. The CDR3 is made up of 15 amino acids. Germline V gene sequence: CDR1 KGHSH, CDR2 LQKENI. V shed 3 bases and J 5 bases; nucleotides not matched to a gene: 10. CDR3 sequence: CASSPTGTESNEQYF. CDR3 nucleotides: TGTGCCAGCTCACCCACCGGGACAGAGTCCAACGAGCAGTACTTC.

Notes on this clonotype: Being one base from a much bigger clone, this may be a read error. The rearrangement joins TRBV7-6 to TRBJ2-3; 7 bases map to TRBD2. Germline V gene data show CDR1 as SGHVS and CDR2 as FNYEAQ. The CDR3 totals 13 residues. After removal of 1 base from V and 6 bases from J, the junction contained 1 base not matched to a gene. The CDR3 coding sequence is TGTGCCAGCAGCTTAGTGGGAGGGGATACGCAGTATTTT. Translating gives CASSLVGGDTQYF. Full variable domain (missing parts from reference TRBV7-6 and TRBJ2-3): GAGVSQSPRYKVTKRGQDVALRCDPISGHVSLYWYRQALGQGPEFLTYFNYEAQQDKSGLPNDRFSAERPEGSISTLTIQRTEQRDSAMYRCASSLVGGDTQYFGPGTRLTVL.

This clonotype was recorded at least ten times. The chain recombines TRBV18 with TRBJ2-6; TRBD2 matches 7 bases. Germline trimming cut 4 bases from V and 2 bases from J; bases unmatched to any gene: 5. The CDR3 is made up of 16 amino acids. CDR1 KGHSH and CDR2 LQKENI come from the germline V gene. The CDR3 spells CASSLAGVAGANVLTF. The CDR3 DNA follows: TGTGCCAGCTCACTGGCGGGAGTGGCTGGGGCCAACGTCCTGACTTTC.

This clonotype was found many times. This chain's CDR3 is CASSPDRVASPLHF. The CDR3, as DNA: TGTGCCAGCAGTCCGGACAGGGTTGCTTCACCCCTCCACTTT. The chain has TRBV12-3 or TRBV12-4 and TRBJ1-6; 8 bases fit TRBD1. The CDR3 totals 14 residues. V lost 5 bases to trimming and J lost 9 bases; unmatched junction nucleotides: 6.

The chain links TRBV7-2 to TRBJ1-1; 9 bases align to TRBD1. V shed 5 bases, J shed 12 bases, and the junction held 7 bases outside the gene matches. Germline V gene lookup returns CDR1 SGHTA and CDR2 FQGNSA. The CDR3 has 12 residues. The CDR3 protein is CASSLGDRETFF. Here the CDR3 DNA reads TGTGCCAGCAGCCTAGGGGACAGGGAGACTTTCTTT.

In this sample, this clonotype turned up many times. CDR3 residues: CASSQNWSGTEAFF. For the CDR3, the DNA is TGTGCCAGCAGCCAAAATTGGTCGGGTACTGAAGCTTTCTTT. The chain combines TRBV14 with TRBJ1-1; D not certain. This CDR3 spans 14 amino acids. CDR1 and CDR2 (germline): SGHDN, FVKESK. Trimming left V 2 bases short and J 5 bases short, with 12 bases between.

With regard to this clonotype: The germline gene is not matched at one end of the junction; a read error may be the cause. V is TRBV5-5 and J is TRBJ2-3; D possibly corresponds to TRBD2 (5 bases). Germline V gives CDR1 SGHKS, CDR2 YYEKEE (reference sequence). The CDR3 consists of 16 residues. Here the CDR3 reads CAGSLEAMRSTDTRYF. Written as DNA, the CDR3 is TGTGCCGGCAGCTTGGAGGCCATGCGGAGCACAGATACGCGGTATTTT.

This clonotype was observed a handful of times. J is TRBJ1-5 and V is TRBV18, with TRBD1 matching over 8 bases. Germline CDR1 reads KGHSH; CDR2 reads LQKENI. The CDR3 has 14 amino acids. The trim removed 6 bases at V and 9 bases at J, leaving 10 bases unmatched. In nucleotides, the CDR3 is TGTGCCAGCTCGCCGACAGGGGTCCCATGGCCCCAGCATTTT. The encoded protein is CASSPTGVPWPQHF.

Many counts were recorded for this clonotype. The rearrangement joins TRBV7-4 to TRBJ2-3, with a possible D match to TRBD2 (5 bases). Germline loops: CDR1 SGHVT, CDR2 SQSDAQ. V dropped 1 base and J dropped 2 bases, with 13 bases sitting between them. The CDR3 contains 16 residues. The CDR3 nucleotides read TGTGCCAGCAGCTTAGGGGCAATAGCGACCACAGATACGCAGTATTTT. It yields the protein CASSLGAIATTDTQYF.

This clonotype was counted between two and nine times. This sequence joins TRBV7-2 and TRBJ1-2; no reliable D call. The ends were cut back, 7 bases at V and 6 bases at J, with 18 bases in the middle. The CDR3 is made up of 14 amino acids. Germline V CDR1 and CDR2: SGHTA, FQGNSA. The chain's CDR3 is CASNNNPRSHGYTF. The DNA of the CDR3 is TGTGCCAGCAACAATAACCCCAGGTCTCATGGCTACACCTTC.

This clonotype was recorded many times. This sequence joins TRBV15 and TRBJ2-5, with D perhaps matching TRBD1 (6 bases). V lost 1 base and J 0 bases, leaving 9 bases between the germline ends. The CDR3 has 15 amino acids. Per the germline V gene, CDR1 is LNHNV and CDR2 is YYDKDF (reference sequence). The CDR3 protein is CATSRGPGDQETQYF. The CDR3 bases are TGTGCCACCAGCAGAGGTCCAGGGGACCAAGAGACCCAGTACTTC.

This clonotype was seen at least ten times. The gene calls are TRBV11-3 and TRBJ2-6; D unresolved. Trimming cost V 6 bases and J 1 base, with 10 bases left between them. Looked up from germline, CDR1 is SGHNT and CDR2 is YENEEA. The length of the CDR3 is 15 residues. The CDR3 is CASRSTHSGANVLTF. DNA of the CDR3: TGTGCCAGCAGGTCCACACATTCTGGGGCCAACGTCCTGACTTTC. Using reference TRBV11-3 and TRBJ2-6 for the parts outside the CDR3, the full variable domain is EAGVVQSPRYKIIEKKQPVAFWCNPISGHNTLYWYLQNLGQGPELLIRYENEEAVDDSQLPKDRFSAERLKGVDSTLKIQPAELGDSAVYLCASRSTHSGANVLTFGAGSRLTVL.

This clonotype was seen many times. The chain combines TRBV7-2 with TRBJ1-1, with D unresolved. The CDR3 loop spans 14 amino acids. The V gene lost 0 bases and the J gene lost 3 bases, with 8 bases spanning the gap. CDR1 and CDR2 from the germline V gene are SGHTA and FQGNSA. The CDR3 nucleotides are TGTGCCAGCAGCTTAGCCCTTACTTACACTGAAGCTTTCTTT. Its translation is CASSLALTYTEAFF.